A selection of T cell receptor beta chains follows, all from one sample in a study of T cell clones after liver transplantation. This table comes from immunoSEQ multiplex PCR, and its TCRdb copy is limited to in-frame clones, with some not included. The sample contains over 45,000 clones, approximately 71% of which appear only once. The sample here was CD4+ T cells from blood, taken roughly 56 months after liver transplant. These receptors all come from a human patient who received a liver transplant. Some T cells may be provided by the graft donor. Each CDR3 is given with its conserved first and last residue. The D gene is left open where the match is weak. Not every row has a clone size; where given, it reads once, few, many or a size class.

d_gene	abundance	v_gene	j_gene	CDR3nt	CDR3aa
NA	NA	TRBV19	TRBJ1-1	TGTGCCAGTAGACTAACCCGGGGCACGGGGCCGAACACTGAAGCTTTCTTT	CASRLTRGTGPNTEAFF
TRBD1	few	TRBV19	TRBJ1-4	TGTGCCAGTAGTATAGGGACAGGGGCCGGAGAAGAAAAACTGTTTTTT	CASSIGTGAGEEKLFF
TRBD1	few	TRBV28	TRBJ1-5	TGTGCCAGCAGTGGGGACAGTTATAGCAATCAGCCCCAGCATTTT	CASSGDSYSNQPQHF
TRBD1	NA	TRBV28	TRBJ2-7	TGTGCCAGCAGTCTGGGACAGGCTCCCTACGAGCAGTACTTC	CASSLGQAPYEQYF
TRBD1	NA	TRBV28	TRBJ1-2	TGTGCCAGCAGTGCTCCGGGACAGGGATGGGGCTATGGCTACACCTTC	CASSAPGQGWGYGYTF
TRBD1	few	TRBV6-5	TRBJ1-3	TGTGCCAGCAGTTATCTGGGACAGGGGTCTGGAAACACCATATATTTT	CASSYLGQGSGNTIYF
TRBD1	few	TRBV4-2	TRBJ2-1	TGTGCCAGCAGCCAAGGACAGGGGGACAGAAATGAGCAGTTCTTC	CASSQGQGDRNEQFF
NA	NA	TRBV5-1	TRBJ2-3	TGCGCCAGCAGCTTGGCCGATAGGTCAGAGGGTACGGCAGATACGCAGTATTTT	CASSLADRSEGTADTQYF
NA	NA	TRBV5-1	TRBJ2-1	TGCGCCAGCACGCGAAGGGCGGGGGCTTCAAGCAATGAGCAGTTCTTC	CASTRRAGASSNEQFF
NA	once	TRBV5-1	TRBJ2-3	TGCGCCAGCAGCTTGGGTTGGGGGGGCACGAGCACAGATACGCAGTATTTT	CASSLGWGGTSTDTQYF
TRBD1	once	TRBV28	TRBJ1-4	TGTGCCAGCAGAGAGTGGACAGGGGGAAAACTGTTTTTT	CASREWTGGKLFF
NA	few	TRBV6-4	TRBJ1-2	TGTGCCAGCAGGCCCGTCCCCGGGGGCTATGGCTACACCTTC	CASRPVPGGYGYTF
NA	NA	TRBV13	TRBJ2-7	TGTGCCAGCAGCTTAGGGCCGGTCTCCTACGAGCAGTACTTC	CASSLGPVSYEQYF
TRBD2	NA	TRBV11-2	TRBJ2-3	TGTGCCAGCAGCTTCGTAGCGGGGGGGGGCACAGATACGCAGTATTTT	CASSFVAGGGTDTQYF
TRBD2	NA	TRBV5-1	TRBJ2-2	TGCGCCAGCAGCTTGGTTAGCGGGGGCCGTTTCACCGGGGAGCTGTTTTTT	CASSLVSGGRFTGELFF
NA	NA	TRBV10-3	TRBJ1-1	TGTGCCATCAGTGATAATATTCCAGACACTGAAGCTTTCTTT	CAISDNIPDTEAFF
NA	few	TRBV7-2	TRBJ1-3	TGTGCCAGCAGCTCAACTTATGGAAACACCATATATTTT	CASSSTYGNTIYF
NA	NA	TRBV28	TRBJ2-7	TGTGCCAGCAGTTTATCGGACTCCTACGAGCAGTACTTC	CASSLSDSYEQYF
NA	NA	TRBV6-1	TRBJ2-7	TGTGCCAGCAGTGAAAGGTCGACAGGCCTCATCGAGCAGTACTTC	CASSERSTGLIEQYF
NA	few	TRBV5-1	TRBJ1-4	TGCGCCAGCAGCCCATTGACAGCAACTAATGAAAAACTGTTTTTT	CASSPLTATNEKLFF
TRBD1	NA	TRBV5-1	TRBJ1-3	TGCGCCAGCAGCCCATTGACAGGGAAATACTCTGGAAACACCATATATTTT	CASSPLTGKYSGNTIYF
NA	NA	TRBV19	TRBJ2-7	TGTGCCAGATTCTCCTACGAGCAGTACTTC	CARFSYEQYF
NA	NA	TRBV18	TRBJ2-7	TGTGCCAGCTCACCACCAGCTACAGGTGGGGGCTACGAGCAGTACTTC	CASSPPATGGGYEQYF
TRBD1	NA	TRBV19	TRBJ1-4	TGTGCCAGTAGTCCAGGGACAGCCGATGAAAAACTGTTTTTT	CASSPGTADEKLFF
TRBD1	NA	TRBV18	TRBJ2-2	TGTGCCAGCTCACTAGGGACAGGCTTGGACACCGGGGAGCTGTTTTTT	CASSLGTGLDTGELFF
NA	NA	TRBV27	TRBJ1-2	TGTGCCAGCAGTCCGCGGGACGGCAGCGGCTACACCTTC	CASSPRDGSGYTF
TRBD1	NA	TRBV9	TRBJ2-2	TGTGCCAGCAGCGGTAGTGATGGACAGGCGAACACCGGGGAGCTGTTTTTT	CASSGSDGQANTGELFF
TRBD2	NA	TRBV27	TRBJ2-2	TGTGCCAGCAGTTTATCCCTACTAGCGGGGGAGACCGGGGAGCTGTTTTTT	CASSLSLLAGETGELFF
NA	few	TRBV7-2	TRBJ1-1	TGTGCCAGCAGCCGACAGAGGAACACTGAAGCTTTCTTT	CASSRQRNTEAFF
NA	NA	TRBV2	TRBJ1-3	TGTGCCAGCACCTCACAGGGAAGCTCTGGAAACACCATATATTTT	CASTSQGSSGNTIYF
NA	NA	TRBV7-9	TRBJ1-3	TGTGCCAGCAGCTTAGACGGCTCTGGAAACACCATATATTTT	CASSLDGSGNTIYF
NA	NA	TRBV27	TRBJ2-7	TGTGCCAGCAGCTCCTGGCAGAGGCCCTACGAGCAGTACTTC	CASSSWQRPYEQYF
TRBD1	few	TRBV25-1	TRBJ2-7	TGTGCCAGCAGTGAGGGGACAGGGGGCGGGTACGAGCAGTACTTC	CASSEGTGGGYEQYF
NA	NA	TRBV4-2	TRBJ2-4	TGTGCCAGCAGCCAAGATCCGGTTAGCGGAACCAAAAACATTCAGTACTTC	CASSQDPVSGTKNIQYF
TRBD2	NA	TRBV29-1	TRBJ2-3	TGCAGCGTTGTTAGCGGGGGGAGATCAGATACGCAGTATTTT	CSVVSGGRSDTQYF
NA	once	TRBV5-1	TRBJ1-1	TGCGCCAGCAGCTTGGTGGGCGCCGGCACTGAAGCTTTCTTT	CASSLVGAGTEAFF
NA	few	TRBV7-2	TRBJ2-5	TGTGCCAGCAGCTTAGGCGAAGAGACCCAGTACTTC	CASSLGEETQYF
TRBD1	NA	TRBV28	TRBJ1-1	TGTGCCAGCAGACCAGGGGGAGGAACTGAAGCTTTCTTT	CASRPGGGTEAFF
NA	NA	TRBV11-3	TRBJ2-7	TGTGCCAGCAGCTTAGAGAAGGGACCCGCAACTTACGAGCAGTACTTC	CASSLEKGPATYEQYF
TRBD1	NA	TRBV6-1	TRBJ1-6	TGTGCCAGCAGTGAAGCCGGACAGGGTCCCTCACCCCTCCACTTT	CASSEAGQGPSPLHF
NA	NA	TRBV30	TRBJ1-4	TGTGCCTTCGACAATTTTAATGAAAAACTGTTTTTT	CAFDNFNEKLFF
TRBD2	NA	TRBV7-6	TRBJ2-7	TGTGCCAGCAGTCGGGGGGACGAGCAGTACTTC	CASSRGDEQYF
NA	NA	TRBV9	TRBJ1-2	TGTGCCAGCAGCGCACCCCTAGGGCAGAGACTTTATGGCTACACCTTC	CASSAPLGQRLYGYTF
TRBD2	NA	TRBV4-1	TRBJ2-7	TGCGCCAGCAGCTTTGGCAGCGGGGGAGGCTACGAGCAGTACTTC	CASSFGSGGGYEQYF
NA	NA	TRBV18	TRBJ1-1	TGTGCCACCTGGGGCAGGGCTGAAGCTTTCTTT	CATWGRAEAFF
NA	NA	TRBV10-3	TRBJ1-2	TGTGCCATCAGTGAGCTACAGGGTCAAAGTAGCTACACCTTC	CAISELQGQSSYTF
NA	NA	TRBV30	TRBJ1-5	TGTGCCTGGAGTTCGACGGCTAATCAGCCCCAGCATTTT	CAWSSTANQPQHF
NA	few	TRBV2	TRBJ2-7	TGTGCCAGCAGCCGCGGGGACGGCTACGAGCAGTACTTC	CASSRGDGYEQYF
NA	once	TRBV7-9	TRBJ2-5	TGTGCCAGCAGCTTAGTCACCGGGGTGGAGACCCAGTACTTC	CASSLVTGVETQYF
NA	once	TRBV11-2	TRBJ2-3	TGTGCCAGCAGCCCGGGACCGCCGCCGAATACGCAGTATTTT	CASSPGPPPNTQYF
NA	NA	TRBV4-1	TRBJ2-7	TGCGCCAGCAGCCAAGATCCGGCAGGACGGAACTACGAGCAGTACTTC	CASSQDPAGRNYEQYF
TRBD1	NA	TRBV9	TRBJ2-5	TGTGCCAGCAGCGTAGCGGGACAGGGCCAGACCCAGTACTTC	CASSVAGQGQTQYF
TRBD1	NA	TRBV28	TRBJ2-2	TGTGCCAGCAGTCGACAGGGGCGCACCGGGGAGCTGTTTTTT	CASSRQGRTGELFF
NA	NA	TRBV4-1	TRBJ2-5	TGCGCCAGCAGCCAAGATAGCACATACCAAGAGACCCAGTACTTC	CASSQDSTYQETQYF
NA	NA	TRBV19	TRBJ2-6	TGTGCCAGTAGCGCGTCGGGGGACCCGGGCGGGGCCAACGTCCTGACTTTC	CASSASGDPGGANVLTF